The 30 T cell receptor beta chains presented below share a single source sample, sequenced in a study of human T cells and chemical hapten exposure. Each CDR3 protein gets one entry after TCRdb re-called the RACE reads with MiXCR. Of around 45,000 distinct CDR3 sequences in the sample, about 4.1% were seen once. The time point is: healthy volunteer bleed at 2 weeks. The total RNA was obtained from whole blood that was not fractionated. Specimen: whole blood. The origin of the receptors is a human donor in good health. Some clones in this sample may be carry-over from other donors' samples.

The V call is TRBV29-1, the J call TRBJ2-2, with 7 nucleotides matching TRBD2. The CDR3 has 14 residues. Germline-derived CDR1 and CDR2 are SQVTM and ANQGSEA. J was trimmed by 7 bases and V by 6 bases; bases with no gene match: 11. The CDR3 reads CSVTSGNSNGELFF. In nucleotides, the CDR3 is TGCAGCGTAACAAGCGGGAATAGTAACGGGGAGCTGTTTTTT.

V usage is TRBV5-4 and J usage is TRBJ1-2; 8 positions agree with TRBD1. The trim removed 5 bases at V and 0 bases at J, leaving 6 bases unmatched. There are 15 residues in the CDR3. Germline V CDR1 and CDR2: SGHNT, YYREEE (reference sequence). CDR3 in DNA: TGTGCCAGCAGGGGAGGGACAGGTCCTAACTATGGCTACACCTTC. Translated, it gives CASRGGTGPNYGYTF. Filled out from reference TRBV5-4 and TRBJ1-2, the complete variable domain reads ETGVTQSPTHLIKTRGQQVTLRCSSQSGHNTVSWYQQALGQGPQFIFQYYREEENGRGNFPPRFSGLQFPNYSSELNVNALELDDSALYLCASRGGTGPNYGYTFGSGTRLTVV.

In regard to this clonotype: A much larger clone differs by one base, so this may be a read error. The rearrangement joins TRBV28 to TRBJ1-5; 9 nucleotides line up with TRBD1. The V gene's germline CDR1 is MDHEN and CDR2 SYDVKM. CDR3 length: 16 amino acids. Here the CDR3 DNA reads TGTGACAGCAGGTCCGACAGGGGGAGTGGCAATCAGCCCCAGCATTTT. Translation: CDSRSDRGSGNQPQHF. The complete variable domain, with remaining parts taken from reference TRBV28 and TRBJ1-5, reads DVKVTQSSRYLVKRTGEKVFLECVQDMDHENMFWYRQDPGLGLRLIYFSYDVKMKEKGDIPEGYSVSREKKERFSLILESASTNQTSMYLCDSRSDRGSGNQPQHFGDGTRLSIL.

CDR3 bases: TGTGCCAGCAGTCCACCGCGTTTCGGATTCGCGAACACCGGGGAGCTGTTTTTT. Translation: CASSPPRFGFANTGELFF. The J gene is TRBJ2-2, the V gene TRBV27; D remains ambiguous. Germline V gene sequence: CDR1 MNHEY, CDR2 SMNVEV (reference sequence). V lost 5 bases and J 0 bases, leaving 19 bases between the germline ends. The length of the CDR3 is 18 residues.

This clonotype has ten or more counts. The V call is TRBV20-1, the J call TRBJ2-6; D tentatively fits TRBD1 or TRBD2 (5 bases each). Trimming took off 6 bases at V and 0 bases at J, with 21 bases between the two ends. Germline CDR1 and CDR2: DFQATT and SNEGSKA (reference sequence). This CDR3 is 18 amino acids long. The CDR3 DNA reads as TGCAGTGCCCTTAAGTCCGGGACGGTTAGCTCTGGGGCCAACGTCCTGACTTTC. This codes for CSALKSGTVSSGANVLTF.

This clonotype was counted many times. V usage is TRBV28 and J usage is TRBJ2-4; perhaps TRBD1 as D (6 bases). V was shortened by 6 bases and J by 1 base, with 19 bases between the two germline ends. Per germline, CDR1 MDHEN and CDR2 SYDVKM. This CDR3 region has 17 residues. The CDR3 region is CASRTRDIVGAKNIQYF. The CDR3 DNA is TGTGCCAGCAGAACCCGGGACATCGTCGGGGCCAAAAACATTCAGTACTTC.

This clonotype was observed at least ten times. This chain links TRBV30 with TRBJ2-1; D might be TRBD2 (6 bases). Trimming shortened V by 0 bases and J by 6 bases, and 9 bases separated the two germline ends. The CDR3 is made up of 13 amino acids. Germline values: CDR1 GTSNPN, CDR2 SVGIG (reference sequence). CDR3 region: CAWSVMEGNEQFF. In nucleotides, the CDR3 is TGTGCCTGGAGTGTAATGGAGGGCAATGAGCAGTTCTTC.

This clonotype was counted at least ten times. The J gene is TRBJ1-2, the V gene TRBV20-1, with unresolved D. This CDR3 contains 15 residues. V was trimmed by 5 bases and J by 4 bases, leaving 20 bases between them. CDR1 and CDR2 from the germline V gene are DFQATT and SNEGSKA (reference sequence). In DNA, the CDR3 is TGCAGTGCTTCCACTTCGAGGGAGTATGGCTATGGCTACACCTTC. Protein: CSASTSREYGYGYTF.

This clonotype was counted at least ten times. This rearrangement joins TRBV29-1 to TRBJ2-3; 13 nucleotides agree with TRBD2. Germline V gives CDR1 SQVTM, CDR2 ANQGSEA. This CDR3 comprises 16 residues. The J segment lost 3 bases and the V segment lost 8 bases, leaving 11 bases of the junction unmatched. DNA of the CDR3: TGCAGCTGTCGGACTAGCGGGAGTTTCGGGACAGATACGCAGTATTTT. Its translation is CSCRTSGSFGTDTQYF.

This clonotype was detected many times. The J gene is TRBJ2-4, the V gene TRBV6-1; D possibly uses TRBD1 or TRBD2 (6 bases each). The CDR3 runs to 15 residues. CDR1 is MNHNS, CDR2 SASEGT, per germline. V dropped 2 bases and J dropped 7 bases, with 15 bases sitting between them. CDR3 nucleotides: TGTGCCAGCAGTGAACGCCGGGGGCGGGGCAACATTCAGTACTTC. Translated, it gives CASSERRGRGNIQYF.

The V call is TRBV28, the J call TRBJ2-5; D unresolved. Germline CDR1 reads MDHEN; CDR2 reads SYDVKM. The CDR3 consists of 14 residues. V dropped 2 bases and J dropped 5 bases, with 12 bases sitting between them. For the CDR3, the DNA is TGTGCCAGCAGTTTAGCACGACCGGAGGAGACCCAGTACTTC. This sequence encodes CASSLARPEETQYF.

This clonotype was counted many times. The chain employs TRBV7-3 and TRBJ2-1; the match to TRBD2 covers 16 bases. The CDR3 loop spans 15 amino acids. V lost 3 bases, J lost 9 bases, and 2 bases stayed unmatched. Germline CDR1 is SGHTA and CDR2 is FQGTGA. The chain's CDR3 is CASSLGLAGGGEQFF. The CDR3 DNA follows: TGTGCCAGCAGCTTGGGACTAGCGGGAGGGGGTGAGCAGTTCTTC.

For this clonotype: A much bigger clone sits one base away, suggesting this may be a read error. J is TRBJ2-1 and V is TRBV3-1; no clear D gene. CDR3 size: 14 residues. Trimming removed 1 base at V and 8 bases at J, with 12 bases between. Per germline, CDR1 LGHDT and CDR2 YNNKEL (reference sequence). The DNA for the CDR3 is TGTGCCAGCAGCCAAGGATATCCAACGGATGAGCAGTTCTTC. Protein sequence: CASSQGYPTDEQFF.

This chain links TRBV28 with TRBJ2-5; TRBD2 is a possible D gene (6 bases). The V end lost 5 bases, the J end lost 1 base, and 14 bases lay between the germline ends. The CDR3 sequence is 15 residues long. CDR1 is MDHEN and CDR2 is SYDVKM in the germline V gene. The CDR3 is CASSAPGERQETQYF. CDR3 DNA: TGTGCCAGCAGTGCGCCGGGAGAACGCCAAGAGACCCAGTACTTC.

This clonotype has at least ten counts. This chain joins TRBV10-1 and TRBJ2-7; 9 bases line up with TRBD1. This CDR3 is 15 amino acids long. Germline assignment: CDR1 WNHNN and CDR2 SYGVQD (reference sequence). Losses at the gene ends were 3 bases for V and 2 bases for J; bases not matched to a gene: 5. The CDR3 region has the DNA TGCGCCAGCAGTGAATACCGGGACAGGGCCTACGAGCAGTACTTC. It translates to CASSEYRDRAYEQYF.

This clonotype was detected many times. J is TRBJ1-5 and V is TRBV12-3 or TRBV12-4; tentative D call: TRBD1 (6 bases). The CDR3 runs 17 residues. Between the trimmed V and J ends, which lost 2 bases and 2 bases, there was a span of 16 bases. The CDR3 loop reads CASSLSGDSRGNQPQHF. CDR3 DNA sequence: TGTGCCAGCAGTTTATCAGGGGACTCTAGGGGCAATCAGCCCCAGCATTTT.

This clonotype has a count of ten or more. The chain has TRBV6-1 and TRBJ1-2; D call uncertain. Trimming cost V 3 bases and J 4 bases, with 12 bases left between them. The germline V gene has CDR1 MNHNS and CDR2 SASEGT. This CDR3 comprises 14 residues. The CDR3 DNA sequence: TGTGCCAGCAGTGATATAGGAGGAGGCTATGGCTACACCTTC. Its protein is CASSDIGGGYGYTF.

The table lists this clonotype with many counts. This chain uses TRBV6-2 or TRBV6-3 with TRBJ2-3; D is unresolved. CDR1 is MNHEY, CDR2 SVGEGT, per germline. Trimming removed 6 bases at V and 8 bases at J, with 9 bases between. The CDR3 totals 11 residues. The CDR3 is CASSPTGTQYF. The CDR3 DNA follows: TGTGCCAGCAGCCCCACGGGTACGCAGTATTTT.

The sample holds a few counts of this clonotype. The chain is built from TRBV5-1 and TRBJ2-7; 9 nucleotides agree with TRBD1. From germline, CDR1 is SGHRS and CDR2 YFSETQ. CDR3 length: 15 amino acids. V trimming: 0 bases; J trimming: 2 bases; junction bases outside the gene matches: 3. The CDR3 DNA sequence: TGCGCCAGCAGCTTGGGGGACAGGGACGCCTACGAGCAGTACTTC. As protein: CASSLGDRDAYEQYF.

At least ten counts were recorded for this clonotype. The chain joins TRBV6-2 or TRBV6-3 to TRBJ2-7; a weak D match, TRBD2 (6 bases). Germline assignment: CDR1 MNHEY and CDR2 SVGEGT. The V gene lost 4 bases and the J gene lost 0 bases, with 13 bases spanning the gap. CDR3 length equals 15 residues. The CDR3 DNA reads TGTGCCAGCAGTTCGGGGGTTGGAGCCTCCTACGAGCAGTACTTC. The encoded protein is CASSSGVGASYEQYF.

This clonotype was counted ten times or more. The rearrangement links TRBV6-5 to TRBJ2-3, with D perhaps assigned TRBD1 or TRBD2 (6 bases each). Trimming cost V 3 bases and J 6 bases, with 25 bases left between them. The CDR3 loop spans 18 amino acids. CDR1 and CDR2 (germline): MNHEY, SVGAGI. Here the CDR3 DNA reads TGTGCCAGCAGTTATCGTCCGCCTTCGGGGGCGGTCTTGGATACGCAGTATTTT. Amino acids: CASSYRPPSGAVLDTQYF.

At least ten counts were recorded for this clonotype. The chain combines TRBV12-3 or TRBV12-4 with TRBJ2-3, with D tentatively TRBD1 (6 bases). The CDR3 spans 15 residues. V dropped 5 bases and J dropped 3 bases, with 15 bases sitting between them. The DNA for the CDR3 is TGTGCCAGCAGTAACCACCAGGGGAAGACAGATACGCAGTATTTT. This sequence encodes CASSNHQGKTDTQYF.

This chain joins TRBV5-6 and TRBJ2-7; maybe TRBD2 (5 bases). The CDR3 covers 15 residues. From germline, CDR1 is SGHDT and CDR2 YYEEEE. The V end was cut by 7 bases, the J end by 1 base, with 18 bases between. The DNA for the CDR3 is TGTGCCAGCCGGGCACTCGGGGAAGGGTCCTACGAGCAGTACTTC. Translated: CASRALGEGSYEQYF.

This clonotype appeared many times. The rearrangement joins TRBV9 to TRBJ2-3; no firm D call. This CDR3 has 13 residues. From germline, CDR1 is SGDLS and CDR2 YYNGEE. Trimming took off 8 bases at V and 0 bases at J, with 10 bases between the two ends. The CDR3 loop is CASAGFSTDTQYF. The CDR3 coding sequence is TGTGCCAGTGCCGGATTTAGCACAGATACGCAGTATTTT.

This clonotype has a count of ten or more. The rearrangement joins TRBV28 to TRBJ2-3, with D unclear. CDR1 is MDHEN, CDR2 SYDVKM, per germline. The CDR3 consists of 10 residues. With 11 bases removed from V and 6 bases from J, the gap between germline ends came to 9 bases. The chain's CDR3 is CAVGRDTQYF. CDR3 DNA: TGTGCCGTCGGTAGGGATACGCAGTATTTT.

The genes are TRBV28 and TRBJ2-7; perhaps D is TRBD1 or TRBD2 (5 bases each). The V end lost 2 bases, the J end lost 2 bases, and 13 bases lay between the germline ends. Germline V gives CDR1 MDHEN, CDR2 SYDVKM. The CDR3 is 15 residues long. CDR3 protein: CASSLVPRGAYEQYF. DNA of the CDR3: TGTGCCAGCAGTTTAGTGCCCCGAGGGGCCTACGAGCAGTACTTC.

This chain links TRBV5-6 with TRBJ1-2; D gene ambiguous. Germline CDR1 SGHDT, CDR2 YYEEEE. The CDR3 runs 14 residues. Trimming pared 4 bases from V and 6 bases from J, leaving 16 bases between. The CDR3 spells CASSLLPPQDGYTF. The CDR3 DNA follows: TGTGCCAGCAGCCTACTACCCCCGCAGGATGGCTACACCTTC.

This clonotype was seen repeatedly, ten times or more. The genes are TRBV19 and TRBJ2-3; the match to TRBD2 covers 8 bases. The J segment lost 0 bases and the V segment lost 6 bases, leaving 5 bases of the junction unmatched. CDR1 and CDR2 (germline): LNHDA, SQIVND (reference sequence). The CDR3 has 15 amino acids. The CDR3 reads CASRASGPSTDTQYF. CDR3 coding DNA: TGTGCCAGTAGAGCTAGCGGGCCTAGCACAGATACGCAGTATTTT.

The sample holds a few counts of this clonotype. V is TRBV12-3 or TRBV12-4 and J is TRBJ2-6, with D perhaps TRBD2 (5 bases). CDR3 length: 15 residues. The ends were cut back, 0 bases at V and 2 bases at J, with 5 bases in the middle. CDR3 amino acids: CASSLAGAGANVLTF. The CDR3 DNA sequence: TGTGCCAGCAGTTTAGCGGGAGCTGGGGCCAACGTCCTGACTTTC.

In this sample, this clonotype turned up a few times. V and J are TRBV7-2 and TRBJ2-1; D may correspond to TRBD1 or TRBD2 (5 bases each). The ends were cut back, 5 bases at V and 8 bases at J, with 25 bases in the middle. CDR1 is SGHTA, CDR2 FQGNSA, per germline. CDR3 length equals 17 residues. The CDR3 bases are TGTGCCAGCAGCCGCCACCGTTGGCCGGGGCGTGAGGATGAGCAGTTCTTC. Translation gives CASSRHRWPGREDEQFF.